Sequencing of this T cell receptor (beta chain) was carried out in a study of T cell responses to AZD1222 COVID-19 vaccine (dated by TCRdb to the early 2020s). Regarding the research as a whole: A total of about 230 trial participants underwent TCR sequencing, of whom some 210 received two doses of AZD1222 and 26 received two doses of the MenACWY control vaccine. Trial participants were enrolled by age into 18-55, 56-69 and 70-plus year subgroups, with around 150, 28 and 57 TCR-sequenced participants respectively. Results and caveats for the whole study, not just this receptor: Because no day 14 peak-response samples were available, the repertoires could be characterized only after the peak T cell response. In the small 56-69-year group, the increase in depth fell short of significance, most likely because of low power. Conclusions about previously exposed vaccinees were limited because only a handful of AZD1222 recipients were SARS-CoV-2 seropositive at baseline. The vaccine-associated CD4 TCRs covered the entire spike protein, and the dominant responses fell in regions 160-218 and 743-854. Spike-specific TCR breadth and depth rose significantly after two AZD1222 doses compared with day 0 and with MenACWY recipients. Participants were mostly white British, with more females than males. The authors suggested clonal diversity may have been underestimated. Reportedly, close to half of the unique spike-specific TCRs recognized epitopes lying outside the regions that are mutated in the B.1.351 and B.1.1.7 variants.

The meaning of the sample's time point label: baseline before first vaccination. The intended sense of this specimen's treatment or condition label: meningococcal conjugate vaccine given as trial control. The vaccinee samples were drawn from two UK trials, COV001 and COV002, one of which was a single-blind randomized controlled phase 2/3 trial testing AZD1222 (ChAdOx1 nCoV-19) in healthy adults. For TCRbeta chain sequencing, PBMC samples from trial participants were taken at day 0 and at day 28 after the second dose. Remarks on this clone: Its antigen remains unidentified. The record has no base qualities; no much larger clone is one base away.

The CDR3 regions of human TCRbeta chains were analyzed by immunosequencing. Per the original workflow: Repertoire TCRs were matched against a reference library of SARS-CoV-2-specific TCRs generated with the MIRA antigen-specificity platform. Breadth was defined as the fraction of unique TCRs that were SARS-CoV-2-associated, and depth was defined as the fraction of total T cells that were SARS-CoV-2-associated. Using the MIRA data, every spike-specific TCR was mapped to the spike region that the TCR reacted to and assigned to either a CD4 or a CD8 class. Log10-transformed breadth and depth values were compared by one-way ANOVA with Sidak's multiple comparisons tests. The clones in this table, taken by TCRdb from immuneACCESS, are in-frame only. Not every clone is retained; where verified, under half of the shortfall comes from an unresolved V gene, and the cause of the rest is unknown. The V and J calls and clone size come from that table; D and trimming were worked out from the DNA. The sample table records about 85,000 clones; around 88% of these occur just once. About a tenth of the sample comes from the top ten.

From its cysteine to its phenylalanine, the CDR3 spans 15 amino acids. The DNA shown is the 45-base CDR3, in frame from base 1. CDR1 and CDR2 are drawn from the germline V gene: MDHEN, SYDVKM. Ends trimmed: V by 7 bases, J by 2 bases; bases unmatched to a gene: 7. This receptor was obtained from an adult in good health. The material was peripheral blood, obtained on day 0 of MenACWY control vaccination. The chain uses TRBV28 and TRBJ1-5; 8 junctional bases match TRBD1. The DNA is as follows: TGTGCCAGCAACCAACCACAGGGGGGCAATCAGCCCCAGCATTTT. The translation is CASNQPQGGNQPQHF.